The 30 T cell receptor beta chains below were found in one sample sequenced in a study of blood T cell repertoires in COVID-19. Repertoires were generated with immunoSEQ multiplex PCR, while TCRdb's copy carries only in-frame clones and drops some. The repertoire holds 180,000 or so clones, just under 80% seen once, with under 3.5% in the top ten. Sequencing was carried out using peripheral blood. These receptors came from an elderly woman with active or convalescent COVID-19.

This sequence joins TRBV7-3 and TRBJ2-2; D gene uncertain. Trimming shortened V by 0 bases and J by 8 bases, and 4 bases separated the two germline ends. Per the germline V gene, CDR1 is SGHTA and CDR2 is FQGTGA. This CDR3 region has 12 residues. CDR3 region: CASSLTAGELFF. CDR3 DNA: TGTGCCAGCAGCTTAACAGCGGGGGAGCTGTTTTTT.

The chain joins TRBV5-1 to TRBJ2-3; D is undetermined. V was shortened by 0 bases and J by 6 bases, with 11 bases between the two germline ends. CDR1 and CDR2 from the germline V gene are SGHRS and YFSETQ. The CDR3 length is 14 residues. The CDR3 coding sequence is TGCGCCAGCAGCTTGGAGTCAGGTACGGATACGCAGTATTTT. This encodes CASSLESGTDTQYF.

The chain employs TRBV5-1 and TRBJ1-1, with a tentative D call TRBD1 (6 bases). Germline V gene data show CDR1 as SGHRS and CDR2 as YFSETQ. Trimming removed 4 bases at V and 4 bases at J, with 26 bases between. There are 18 residues in the CDR3. The CDR3 nucleotides read TGCGCCAGCAGCCTACGCACGACTCCCGGGACACTTACCACTGAAGCTTTCTTT. Residues: CASSLRTTPGTLTTEAFF. Drawing the rest from reference TRBV5-1 and TRBJ1-1, the complete variable domain is KAGVTQTPRYLIKTRGQQVTLSCSPISGHRSVSWYQQTPGQGLQFLFEYFSETQRNKGNFPGRFSGRQFSNSRSEMNVSTLELGDSALYLCASSLRTTPGTLTTEAFFGQGTRLTVV.

As concerns this clone: Other nucleotide sequences in the sample specify the same CDR3. This sequence joins TRBV19 and TRBJ1-2; 7 bases line up with TRBD1. The CDR3 has 12 amino acids. Germline V gene lookup returns CDR1 LNHDA and CDR2 SQIVND (reference sequence). The J segment lost 5 bases and the V segment lost 6 bases, leaving 3 bases of the junction unmatched. The CDR3 region is CASRLQGYGYTF. CDR3 DNA sequence: TGTGCCAGTAGATTACAGGGGTATGGCTACACCTTC.

A single count supports this clone. The chain uses TRBV9 and TRBJ2-6; a weak D match, TRBD2 (6 bases). The CDR3 is made up of 18 amino acids. V dropped 2 bases and J dropped 0 bases, with 15 bases sitting between them. Germline-derived CDR1 and CDR2 are SGDLS and YYNGEE. The CDR3 sequence: CASSVTTRSSSGANVLTF. The CDR3 DNA is TGTGCCAGCAGCGTGACGACTAGATCCTCCTCTGGGGCCAACGTCCTGACTTTC.

This clone was observed a few times. The genes are TRBV5-4 and TRBJ2-1; possible D gene TRBD1, 5 bases. Germline CDR1 and CDR2: SGHNT and YYREEE (reference sequence). CDR3 length: 15 residues. V was clipped by 0 bases and J by 3 bases, with 10 bases between them. Here the CDR3 reads CASSLAGAGYNEQFF. CDR3 sequence (DNA): TGTGCCAGCAGCTTGGCTGGGGCAGGCTACAATGAGCAGTTCTTC.

The chain carries TRBV5-1 and TRBJ2-7; D call uncertain. The length of the CDR3 is 12 residues. Trimming took off 1 base at V and 6 bases at J, with 8 bases between the two ends. In germline, CDR1 is SGHRS, CDR2 YFSETQ. The CDR3 DNA follows: TGCGCCAGCAGCTTGTCAAGCGCCGAGCAGTACTTC. Its translation: CASSLSSAEQYF.

The J gene is TRBJ1-4, the V gene TRBV10-3; D is uncertain. CDR1 and CDR2 (germline): ENHRY, SYGVKD. The CDR3 has 13 amino acids. Trimming stripped 3 bases from V and 5 bases from J, with 7 bases between. CDR3 bases: TGTGCCATCAGTGAATCGCGGAATGAAAAACTGTTTTTT. Amino acid sequence: CAISESRNEKLFF.

The chain carries TRBV7-9 and TRBJ2-3; perhaps TRBD1 as D (6 bases). CDR3 length: 14 residues. With 9 bases removed from V and 1 base from J, the gap between germline ends came to 14 bases. CDR1 is SEHNR, CDR2 FQNEAQ, per germline (reference sequence). The CDR3 spells CASTDSSRTDTQYF. CDR3 nucleotide sequence: TGTGCCAGTACGGACAGTTCTCGCACAGATACGCAGTATTTT.

The rearrangement uses TRBV7-9 and TRBJ1-4; D possibly corresponds to TRBD1 (6 bases). Germline V gene sequence: CDR1 SEHNR, CDR2 FQNEAQ (reference sequence). V gave up 5 bases and J gave up 8 bases, with 18 bases separating them. The CDR3 length is 15 residues. The CDR3 DNA reads TGTGCCAGCAGCGCAAGGGGACATTTTGGGGAAAAACTGTTTTTT. Its translation: CASSARGHFGEKLFF.

There are a few counts of this clone. The chain employs TRBV5-4 and TRBJ2-7; the D gene is possibly TRBD2 (6 bases). The CDR3 has 13 residues. In germline, CDR1 is SGHNT, CDR2 YYREEE (reference sequence). Trimming stripped 4 bases from V and 6 bases from J, with 14 bases between. CDR3 coding DNA: TGTGCCAGCAGCCAGGACTATTCTGGCGAGCAGTACTTC. Translated: CASSQDYSGEQYF.

This clone has just a few counts. The chain couples TRBV27 to TRBJ1-2, with TRBD1 identical over 7 bases. Germline V gives CDR1 MNHEY, CDR2 SMNVEV (reference sequence). This CDR3 is built from 15 residues. The trim removed 6 bases at V and 2 bases at J, leaving 9 bases unmatched. The CDR3 sequence: CASSRTGSGNYGYTF. CDR3 sequence (DNA): TGTGCCAGCAGCCGGACAGGTAGTGGGAACTATGGCTACACCTTC.

The V and J genes are TRBV7-9 and TRBJ2-4; no firm D call. V lost 2 bases to trimming and J lost 0 bases, with 11 bases between them. In germline, CDR1 is SEHNR, CDR2 FQNEAQ (reference sequence). There are 16 residues in the CDR3. CDR3: CASSLFRRVAKNIQYF. CDR3 sequence (DNA): TGTGCCAGCAGCTTATTCCGACGGGTAGCCAAAAACATTCAGTACTTC.

This rearrangement joins TRBV4-3 to TRBJ2-4, with D tentatively TRBD1 (5 bases). The V and J ends lost 4 bases and 1 base respectively, with 11 bases between them. The CDR3 is 15 residues long. CDR1 and CDR2 from the germline V gene are LGHNA and YSLEER. This CDR3 reads CASSPSAGAKNIQYF. The CDR3 nucleotides read TGCGCCAGCAGCCCATCGGCAGGGGCCAAAAACATTCAGTACTTC.

The gene calls are TRBV29-1 and TRBJ2-5, with TRBD1 identical over 8 bases. There are 15 residues in the CDR3. Germline CDR1 and CDR2: SQVTM and ANQGSEA. V trimming: 7 bases; J trimming: 1 base; junction bases outside the gene matches: 11. In DNA form, the CDR3 reads TGCAGCGCCGAGGGTCGGCAGGGGGCCCAAGAGACCCAGTACTTC. Protein sequence: CSAEGRQGAQETQYF.

The J gene is TRBJ1-6, the V gene TRBV4-1, with 9 nucleotides matching TRBD1. The length of the CDR3 is 15 residues. Germline CDR1 reads MGHRA; CDR2 reads YSYEKL. Trimming cost V 3 bases and J 3 bases; bases outside gene matches: 0. CDR3 nucleotides: TGCGCCAGCAGCCAGGGACAGGGCTATAATTCACCCCTCCACTTT. Protein sequence: CASSQGQGYNSPLHF.

The rearrangement uses TRBV20-1 and TRBJ1-2; a weak D match, TRBD1 (6 bases). Germline lookup yields CDR1 DFQATT and CDR2 SNEGSKA (reference sequence). V lost 6 bases and J 8 bases, leaving 13 bases between the germline ends. CDR3 size: 11 residues. CDR3 sequence (DNA): TGCAGTGCCTACAGGGTGGGAGGCTACACCTTC. Translating it yields CSAYRVGGYTF.

V usage is TRBV4-1 and J usage is TRBJ2-3; 13 bases are shared with TRBD2. There are 19 residues in the CDR3. The V gene end was trimmed by 4 bases and the J gene end by 6 bases; junction bases not matched to a gene: 16. Germline loops: CDR1 MGHRA, CDR2 YSYEKL. The CDR3 loop is CASSPSGGTSGGAGDTQYF. CDR3 DNA: TGCGCCAGCAGCCCATCCGGCGGTACTAGCGGGGGGGCAGGGGATACGCAGTATTTT.

This CDR3 reads CASSPHPSTGNGEAFF. The CDR3 nucleotides read TGTGCCAGTAGTCCACATCCATCGACAGGGAATGGTGAAGCTTTCTTT. V and J are TRBV19 and TRBJ1-1; TRBD1 matches at 7 bases. This CDR3 has 16 amino acids. Germline assignment: CDR1 LNHDA and CDR2 SQIVND (reference sequence). Trimming removed 5 bases from V and 7 bases from J; junction bases left unmatched: 16.

V and J are TRBV5-1 and TRBJ2-7; TRBD2 matches 7 bases. CDR1 and CDR2 (germline): SGHRS, YFSETQ. CDR3 length: 17 residues. Trimming took 1 base from V and 0 from J; bases not matched to a gene: 10. The CDR3 region is CASSLSRLGGSSYEQYF. CDR3 nucleotides: TGCGCCAGCAGCTTGAGTCGGTTGGGGGGGAGCTCCTACGAGCAGTACTTC.

V is TRBV11-2 and J is TRBJ1-5; D unresolved. The germline V gene encodes CDR1 SGHAT and CDR2 FQNNGV. There are 13 residues in the CDR3. The V end lost 0 bases, the J end lost 7 bases, and 7 bases lay between the germline ends. This CDR3 is CASSLDLEQPQHF. The CDR3 DNA is TGTGCCAGCAGCTTAGATCTAGAACAGCCCCAGCATTTT.

The rearrangement uses TRBV6-6 and TRBJ1-5; D may be TRBD1 (6 bases). V shed 6 bases and J shed 4 bases, with 10 bases lying between them. Germline-derived CDR1 and CDR2 are MNHNY and SVGAGI (reference sequence). The CDR3 is 13 residues long. CDR3 protein: CASRLQGNQPQHF. The CDR3, as DNA: TGTGCCAGCAGGCTACAGGGTAATCAGCCCCAGCATTTT.

The V call is TRBV11-2, the J call TRBJ2-7; D is perhaps TRBD2 (6 bases). Germline V lookup: CDR1 SGHAT, CDR2 FQNNGV. CDR3 length: 15 residues. The germline V and J ends were trimmed by 1 base and 3 bases, with 13 bases remaining between them. CDR3 residues: CASSLVRGVRYEQYF. CDR3 in DNA: TGTGCCAGCAGCTTAGTACGCGGGGTACGCTACGAGCAGTACTTC.

In its sample, this clone was seen many times. This chain connects TRBV30 to TRBJ1-5; 7 bases map to TRBD1. V shed 3 bases, J shed 4 bases, and the junction held 9 bases outside the gene matches. CDR1 is GTSNPN and CDR2 is SVGIG in the germline V gene (reference sequence). The CDR3 length is 15 residues. The CDR3 here is CAWSAGTVPNQPQHF. As DNA, the CDR3 is TGTGCCTGGAGCGCCGGGACAGTTCCTAATCAGCCCCAGCATTTT.

The gene calls are TRBV28 and TRBJ2-1; TRBD2 matches at 14 bases. Germline CDR1 and CDR2: MDHEN and SYDVKM. J was trimmed by 8 bases and V by 4 bases; bases with no gene match: 7. CDR3 length: 16 amino acids. Written as DNA, the CDR3 is TGTGCCAGCAGTTCCCAGGGACTAGCGGGGGCCTATGAGCAGTTCTTC. The encoded protein is CASSSQGLAGAYEQFF.

This rearrangement joins TRBV28 to TRBJ2-7, with D perhaps TRBD2 (6 bases). This CDR3 comprises 13 residues. Between the trimmed V and J ends, which lost 5 bases and 13 bases, there was a span of 21 bases. Germline CDR1 and CDR2: MDHEN and SYDVKM. The CDR3 spells CASSPASRDWGYF. CDR3 sequence (DNA): TGTGCCAGCAGTCCAGCCTCCCGGGACTGGGGATACTTC.

In this sample, this clone turned up once. This chain connects TRBV19 to TRBJ1-2, with TRBD1 matching over 7 bases. This CDR3 is 16 amino acids long. CDR1 and CDR2 from the germline V gene are LNHDA and SQIVND (reference sequence). The J segment lost 0 bases and the V segment lost 5 bases, leaving 9 bases of the junction unmatched. The CDR3 DNA sequence: TGTGCCAGTAGTCAACGGGACAGCCTAGCTAACTATGGCTACACCTTC. This sequence encodes CASSQRDSLANYGYTF.

This clone is judged medium-sized. The V and J genes are TRBV7-9 and TRBJ1-2, with 9 bases fitting TRBD1. Losses at the gene ends were 1 base for V and 4 bases for J; bases not matched to a gene: 7. The CDR3 is 16 residues long. Per germline, CDR1 SEHNR and CDR2 FQNEAQ (reference sequence). The chain's CDR3 is CASSLDGTGISYGYTF. The CDR3 coding sequence is TGTGCCAGCAGCTTAGACGGGACAGGGATAAGCTATGGCTACACCTTC.

The CDR3, as DNA: TGTGCCAGCAGCTTAGCCCCGATGAGGGGGGGGGCCTTGTACGAGCAGTACTTC. Its protein is CASSLAPMRGGALYEQYF. The chain couples TRBV11-1 to TRBJ2-7; a possible D gene is TRBD2 (7 bases). This CDR3 contains 18 residues. The V end lost 0 bases, the J end lost 4 bases, and 22 bases lay between the germline ends. CDR1 and CDR2 (germline): SGHAT, FQDESV (reference sequence).

This chain uses TRBV3-1 (or the pseudogene TRBV3-2) with TRBJ2-4; 7 bases align to TRBD2. CDR3 size: 14 residues. The V gene end was trimmed by 4 bases and the J gene end by 7 bases; junction bases not matched to a gene: 7. The germline gives CDR1 LGHDT, CDR2 YNNKEL (reference sequence). The CDR3 DNA sequence: TGTGCCAGCAGCCCGTCTTGGGGAGGGAACATTCAGTACTTC. Its translation: CASSPSWGGNIQYF.